This entry is about one TCR beta chain. This sample stems from a study of blood T cell repertoires in COVID-19. Study-wide context: The analysed material was cDNA or gDNA that came from T cells, B-cell-depleted T cells, or PBMCs.

Assay: immunoSEQ multiplex PCR; the TCRdb copy retains only in-frame clones and omits some. The sample has about 330,000 clones; more than 75% are singletons. Per the germline V gene, CDR1 is LGHDT and CDR2 is YNNKEL (reference sequence). V lost 0 bases and J lost 2, with 11 bases in between. This CDR3 spans 16 amino acids. The chain has TRBV3-1 (or the pseudogene TRBV3-2) and TRBJ2-4, with D maybe TRBD2 (6 bases). This receptor was obtained from a woman aged 25 to 39 who had recovered from COVID-19. Input material: PBMCs or T cells enriched from blood (not recorded which). The CDR3 is CASSQDTSGPKNIQYF. The CDR3 DNA follows: TGTGCCAGCAGCCAAGATACCAGCGGGCCCAAAAACATTCAGTACTTC.